These 23 T cell receptor beta chains came from one sample sequenced in a study of T cells in Graves' hyperthyroidism and ophthalmopathy (dated by TCRdb to between 2018 and 2021). The library was made by multiplex PCR. The sample was run on an Illumina HiSeq 2000. TCR beta CDR3 regions were amplified from RNA transcripts. A first-round RT-PCR of the TCR CDR3 used the HTBI primer set with the Qiagen OneStep RT-PCR kit. Using fastp trimming at Q25 and MiXCR clonotype assembly, TCRdb reanalyzed the public sequencing data and kept in-frame beta chains. Merged by CDR3 protein, the rows form single entries marked with the most common genes and DNA. This sample is represented by about 500,000 distinct CDR3 sequences; about 16% of them were singletons. Around 28% of the sample lies in the top ten. Sequencing was carried out using blood. The receptors shown here come from a woman in her 30s with Graves' ophthalmopathy.

In this sample, this clonotype turned up many times. The rearrangement joins TRBV5-1 to TRBJ1-2; 7 bases line up with TRBD1. The CDR3 is 17 residues long. Looked up from germline, CDR1 is SGHRS and CDR2 is YFSETQ. With 0 bases clipped from V and 0 bases from J, the junction kept 8 bases outside the gene matches. CDR3 nucleotide sequence: TGCGCCAGCAGCTTGGGACAGGGTGGGAAAGCTAACTATGGCTACACCTTC. This codes for CASSLGQGGKANYGYTF.

The J gene is TRBJ2-4, the V gene TRBV6-1; 9 nucleotides line up with TRBD1. Germline CDR1 is MNHNS and CDR2 is SASEGT. With 4 bases clipped from V and 0 bases from J, the junction kept 7 bases outside the gene matches. The CDR3 contains 17 residues. The CDR3: CASSGETGGLAKNIQYF. CDR3 bases: TGTGCCAGCAGTGGCGAAACAGGGGGCCTAGCCAAAAACATTCAGTACTTC.

This clonotype was recorded a few times. The genes are TRBV10-3 and TRBJ2-7; 12 bases match TRBD2. With V trimmed by 4 bases and J by 0 bases, 4 bases remained unmatched. Germline V gene lookup returns CDR1 ENHRY and CDR2 SYGVKD. This CDR3 spans 16 amino acids. CDR3 in amino acids: CAISGLAGVSSYEQYF. The CDR3 nucleotides read TGTGCCATCAGTGGACTAGCGGGAGTCAGCTCCTACGAGCAGTACTTC.

The chain combines TRBV28 with TRBJ2-2; D unresolved. V gave up 3 bases and J gave up 6 bases, with 14 bases separating them. The CDR3 runs 15 residues. Germline V gives CDR1 MDHEN, CDR2 SYDVKM. The CDR3 DNA follows: TGTGCCAGCAGTTTCAGTTTGGGGTTCTCCGGGGAGCTGTTTTTT. Protein sequence: CASSFSLGFSGELFF. Based on the CDR3 plus reference TRBV28 and TRBJ2-2, the full variable domain is DVKVTQSSRYLVKRTGEKVFLECVQDMDHENMFWYRQDPGLGLRLIYFSYDVKMKEKGDIPEGYSVSREKKERFSLILESASTNQTSMYLCASSFSLGFSGELFFGEGSRLTVL.

This clonotype was picked up many times. The CDR3 coding sequence is TGTGCCAGCAGCCAGACGGATTACGAGCAGTACTTC. This encodes CASSQTDYEQYF. The chain combines TRBV6-2 or TRBV6-3 with TRBJ2-7; D remains unclear. Germline V gene data show CDR1 as MNHEY and CDR2 as SVGEGT. The CDR3 sequence is 12 residues long. V was shortened by 6 bases and J by 4 bases, with 10 bases between the two germline ends.

This clonotype appeared a few times. V is TRBV6-2 or TRBV6-3 and J is TRBJ2-3; TRBD2 aligns across 12 bases. This CDR3 region has 18 residues. Germline V CDR1 and CDR2: MNHEY, SVGEGT. After removal of 6 bases from V and 0 bases from J, the junction contained 10 bases not matched to a gene. CDR3 sequence: CASSPGGTSGPSTDTQYF. The DNA for the CDR3 is TGTGCCAGCAGCCCAGGAGGGACTAGCGGGCCTAGCACAGATACGCAGTATTTT.

This clonotype was detected only a few times. The chain links TRBV12-3 or TRBV12-4 to TRBJ2-3; 7 positions agree with TRBD2. CDR3 size: 13 residues. Unmatched junction bases numbered 7, after V lost 10 bases and J lost 3 bases. CDR3 in amino acids: CATSSGTTDTQYF. In DNA form, the CDR3 reads TGTGCCACCTCTAGCGGAACAACAGATACGCAGTATTTT.

V gene TRBV6-2 or TRBV6-3 combines with J gene TRBJ2-1; TRBD2 might be the D (5 bases). The germline gives CDR1 MNHEY, CDR2 SVGEGT. V lost 6 bases and J 8 bases, leaving 14 bases between the germline ends. The CDR3 covers 13 residues. The CDR3 protein is CASRADSFDEQFF. The CDR3 DNA follows: TGTGCCAGCAGAGCGGATAGTTTCGATGAGCAGTTCTTC.

The chain joins TRBV24-1 to TRBJ2-1, with a weak D call TRBD1 (6 bases). Trimming removed 1 base from V and 9 bases from J, with 18 bases in between. Germline CDR1 is KGHDR and CDR2 is SFDVKD. CDR3 length: 16 residues. Here the CDR3 reads CATSDFRSGRGSEQFF. In nucleotides, the CDR3 is TGTGCCACCAGTGATTTCAGAAGCGGAAGGGGGAGTGAGCAGTTCTTC.

The chain couples TRBV7-2 to TRBJ2-4; no clear D gene. This CDR3 is built from 14 residues. Germline assignment: CDR1 SGHTA and CDR2 FQGNSA. The ends were cut back, 5 bases at V and 5 bases at J, with 13 bases in the middle. The CDR3, as DNA: TGTGCCAGCAGCCAAGTCCGGAGAGAAAACATTCAGTACTTC. This sequence encodes CASSQVRRENIQYF.

Many counts were recorded for this clonotype. This chain connects TRBV27 to TRBJ1-1, with 7 bases matching TRBD1. Per germline, CDR1 MNHEY and CDR2 SMNVEV (reference sequence). The CDR3 runs 15 residues. Trimming took 3 bases from V and 1 from J; bases not matched to a gene: 5. In nucleotides, the CDR3 is TGTGCCAGCAGTTTCGCCAGACAGGGGAACACTGAAGCTTTCTTT. Encoded protein: CASSFARQGNTEAFF.

This clonotype was found many times. This sequence joins TRBV7-2 and TRBJ2-1; D may be TRBD1 or TRBD2 (6 bases each). The germline V gene encodes CDR1 SGHTA and CDR2 FQGNSA. Trimming removed 5 bases from V and 7 bases from J, with 21 bases in between. The CDR3 extends over 16 amino acids. CDR3: CASSVTVRGVQNEQFF. DNA of the CDR3: TGTGCCAGCAGCGTGACGGTGAGGGGGGTTCAGAATGAGCAGTTCTTC.

This clonotype was seen repeatedly, ten times or more. The chain employs TRBV30 and TRBJ2-7; 8 nucleotides agree with TRBD1. V lost 3 bases to trimming and J lost 0 bases; unmatched junction nucleotides: 1. The germline V gene has CDR1 GTSNPN and CDR2 SVGIG (reference sequence). The CDR3 has 13 residues. This CDR3 reads CAWRGQGSYEQYF. CDR3 DNA sequence: TGTGCCTGGAGAGGACAGGGCTCCTACGAGCAGTACTTC.

This clonotype was seen more than once but under ten times. The gene calls are TRBV20-1 and TRBJ2-7, with a weak D call TRBD2 (5 bases). V was pared by 8 bases and J by 4 bases, with 12 bases between. The CDR3 covers 11 residues. Germline V gives CDR1 DFQATT, CDR2 SNEGSKA (reference sequence). The CDR3 sequence: CSTGDSYEQYF. CDR3 coding DNA: TGCAGTACCGGGGATAGTTACGAGCAGTACTTC.

V and J are TRBV7-2 and TRBJ2-1; D may be TRBD2 (6 bases). Germline V gene lookup returns CDR1 SGHTA and CDR2 FQGNSA. V was trimmed by 3 bases and J by 5 bases, leaving 11 bases between them. The CDR3 extends over 14 amino acids. The CDR3 DNA is TGTGCCAGCAGCTTCTTCGGGAGCGACAATGAGCAGTTCTTC. It is translated as CASSFFGSDNEQFF.

This sequence joins TRBV28 and TRBJ2-7; TRBD2 matches at 12 bases. Germline trimming cut 7 bases from V and 5 bases from J; bases unmatched to any gene: 6. The CDR3 length is 14 residues. Germline CDR1 reads MDHEN; CDR2 reads SYDVKM. The CDR3 loop is CASTRTSGKNEQYF. The CDR3 coding sequence is TGTGCCAGCACCAGGACTAGCGGGAAAAACGAGCAGTACTTC.

The rearrangement uses TRBV19 and TRBJ1-1; D not certain. CDR1 LNHDA and CDR2 SQIVND come from the germline V gene (reference sequence). The V end was cut by 6 bases, the J end by 0 bases, with 11 bases between. The CDR3 runs to 14 residues. The CDR3 nucleotides are TGTGCCAGTAGCATTGGGCAGGTGAACACTGAAGCTTTCTTT. Amino acid sequence: CASSIGQVNTEAFF.

The table lists this clonotype with many counts. V gene TRBV20-1 combines with J gene TRBJ2-1; the D gene is possibly TRBD2 (5 bases). This CDR3 comprises 16 residues. Germline V lookup: CDR1 DFQATT, CDR2 SNEGSKA (reference sequence). The V end lost 6 bases, the J end lost 6 bases, and 24 bases lay between the germline ends. In DNA form, the CDR3 reads TGCAGTGCCAGAAAAAAATGGACTGGGATGGGCAATGAGCAGTTCTTC. This sequence encodes CSARKKWTGMGNEQFF.

In its sample, this clonotype was seen many times. The chain joins TRBV2 to TRBJ2-7, with D possibly matching TRBD1 (6 bases). The CDR3 consists of 14 residues. The ends were cut back, 2 bases at V and 6 bases at J, with 14 bases in the middle. The germline gives CDR1 SNHLY, CDR2 FYNNEI. The CDR3 DNA sequence: TGTGCCAGCAGTGAAACAGGGTACGGTAGCGAGCAGTACTTC. Translating gives CASSETGYGSEQYF.

This clonotype was seen repeatedly, ten times or more. The chain has TRBV30 and TRBJ1-5; D gene unclear. The CDR3 consists of 14 residues. CDR1 and CDR2 from the germline V gene are GTSNPN and SVGIG (reference sequence). V was pared by 4 bases and J by 8 bases, with 18 bases between. This CDR3 is CAWTRPGQVKPQHF. CDR3 bases: TGTGCCTGGACCCGCCCAGGCCAGGTTAAGCCCCAGCATTTT.

This clonotype appeared many times. The gene calls are TRBV12-3 or TRBV12-4 and TRBJ2-7, with TRBD2 matching 13 bases. The CDR3 contains 17 residues. The V segment lost 5 bases and the J segment 4 bases; nucleotides outside the gene matches: 11. This CDR3 is CASSPTTGLAGVYEQYF. CDR3 in DNA: TGTGCCAGCAGTCCCACAACCGGACTAGCGGGAGTGTACGAGCAGTACTTC.

The sample holds a few counts of this clonotype. The genes are TRBV10-3 and TRBJ2-4; D uncertain. The CDR3 runs to 12 residues. The V gene lost 0 bases and the J gene lost 7 bases, with 4 bases spanning the gap. Germline CDR1 reads ENHRY; CDR2 reads SYGVKD. In DNA form, the CDR3 reads TGTGCCATCAGTGAGTCGAGGAACATTCAGTACTTC. It encodes CAISESRNIQYF.

Points on this clonotype: At one end, the junction sequence differs from germline, possibly due to a read error. The chain carries TRBV4-1 and TRBJ2-2; D perhaps matches TRBD2 (5 bases). Germline CDR1 MGHRA, CDR2 YSYEKL. The CDR3 is 13 residues long. CDR3 nucleotides: TGCGCCAGCACCCAAGGCGCGGGCGGGGAGCTGTTTTTT. Its protein is CASTQGAGGELFF.